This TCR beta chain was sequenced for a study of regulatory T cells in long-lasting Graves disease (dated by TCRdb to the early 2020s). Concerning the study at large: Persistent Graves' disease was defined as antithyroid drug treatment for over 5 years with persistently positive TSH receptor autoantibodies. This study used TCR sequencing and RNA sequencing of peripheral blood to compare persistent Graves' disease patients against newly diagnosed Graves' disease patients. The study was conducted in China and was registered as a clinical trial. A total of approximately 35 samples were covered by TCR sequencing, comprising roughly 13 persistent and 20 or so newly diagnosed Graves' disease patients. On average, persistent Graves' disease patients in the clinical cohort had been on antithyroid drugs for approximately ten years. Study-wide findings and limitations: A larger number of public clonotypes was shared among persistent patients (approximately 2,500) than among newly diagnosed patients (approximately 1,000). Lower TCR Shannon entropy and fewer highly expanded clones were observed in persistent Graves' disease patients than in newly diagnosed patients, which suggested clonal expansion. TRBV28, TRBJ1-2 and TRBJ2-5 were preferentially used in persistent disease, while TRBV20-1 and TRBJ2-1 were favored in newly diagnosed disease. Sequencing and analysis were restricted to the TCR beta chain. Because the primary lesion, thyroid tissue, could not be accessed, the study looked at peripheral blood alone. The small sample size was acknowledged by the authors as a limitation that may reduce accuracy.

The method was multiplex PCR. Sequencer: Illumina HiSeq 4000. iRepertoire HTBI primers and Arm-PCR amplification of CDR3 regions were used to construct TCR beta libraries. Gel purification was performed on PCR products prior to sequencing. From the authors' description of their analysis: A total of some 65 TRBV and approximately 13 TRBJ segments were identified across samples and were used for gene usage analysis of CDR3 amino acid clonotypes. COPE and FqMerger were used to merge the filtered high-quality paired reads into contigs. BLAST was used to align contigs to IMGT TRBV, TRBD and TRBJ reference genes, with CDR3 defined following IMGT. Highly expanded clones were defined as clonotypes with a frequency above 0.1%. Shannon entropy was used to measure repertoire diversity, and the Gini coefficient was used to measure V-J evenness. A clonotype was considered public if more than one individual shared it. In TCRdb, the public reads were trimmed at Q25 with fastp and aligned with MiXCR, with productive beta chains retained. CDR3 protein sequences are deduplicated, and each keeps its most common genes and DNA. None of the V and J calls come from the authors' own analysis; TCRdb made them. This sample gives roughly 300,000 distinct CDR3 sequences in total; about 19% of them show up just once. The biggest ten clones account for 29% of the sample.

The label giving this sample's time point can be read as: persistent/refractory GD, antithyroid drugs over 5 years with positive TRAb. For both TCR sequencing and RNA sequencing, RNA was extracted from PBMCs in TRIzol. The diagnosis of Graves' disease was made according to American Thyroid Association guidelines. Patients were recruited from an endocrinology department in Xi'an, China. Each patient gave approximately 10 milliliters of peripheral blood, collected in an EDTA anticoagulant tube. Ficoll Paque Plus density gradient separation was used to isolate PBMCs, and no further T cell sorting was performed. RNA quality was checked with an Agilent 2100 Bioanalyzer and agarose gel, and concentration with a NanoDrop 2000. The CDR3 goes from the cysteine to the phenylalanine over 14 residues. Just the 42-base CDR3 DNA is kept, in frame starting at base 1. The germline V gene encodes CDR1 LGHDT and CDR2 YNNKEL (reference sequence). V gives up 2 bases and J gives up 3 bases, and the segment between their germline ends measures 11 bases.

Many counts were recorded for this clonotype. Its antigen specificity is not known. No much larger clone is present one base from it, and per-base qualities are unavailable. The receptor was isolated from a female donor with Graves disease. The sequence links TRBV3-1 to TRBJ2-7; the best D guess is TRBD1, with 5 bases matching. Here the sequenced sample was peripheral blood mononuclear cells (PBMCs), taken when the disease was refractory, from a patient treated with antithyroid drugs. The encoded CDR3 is CASSQTHDSYEQYF. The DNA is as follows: TGTGCCAGCAGCCAAACCCACGACAGCTACGAGCAGTACTTC.